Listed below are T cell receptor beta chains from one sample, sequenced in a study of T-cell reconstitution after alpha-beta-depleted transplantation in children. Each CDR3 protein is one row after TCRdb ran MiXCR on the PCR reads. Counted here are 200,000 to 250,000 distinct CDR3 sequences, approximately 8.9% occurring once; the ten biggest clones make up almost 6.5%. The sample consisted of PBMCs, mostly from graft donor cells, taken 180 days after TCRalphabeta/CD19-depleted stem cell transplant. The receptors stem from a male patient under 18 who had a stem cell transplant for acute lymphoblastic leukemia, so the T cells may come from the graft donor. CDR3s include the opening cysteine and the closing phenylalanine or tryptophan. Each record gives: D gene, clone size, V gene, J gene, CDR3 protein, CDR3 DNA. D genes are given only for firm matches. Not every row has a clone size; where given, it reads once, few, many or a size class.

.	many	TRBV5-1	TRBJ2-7	CASSDPIKTGSFAYEQYF	TGCGCCAGCAGCGACCCAATCAAAACAGGGAGCTTCGCTTACGAGCAGTACTTC
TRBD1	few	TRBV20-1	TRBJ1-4	CSARRLGTGRRANEKLFF	TGCAGTGCTAGGCGACTTGGGACAGGAAGACGGGCTAATGAAAAACTGTTTTTT
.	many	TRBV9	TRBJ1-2	CASSLGQTYGYTF	TGTGCCAGCAGCCTTGGACAGACGTATGGCTACACCTTC
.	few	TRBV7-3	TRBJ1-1	CASSTRGSTEAFF	TGTGCCAGCAGTACTAGAGGTTCCACTGAAGCTTTCTTT
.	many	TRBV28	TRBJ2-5	CASSFQGRTEETQYF	TGTGCCAGCAGTTTTCAGGGACGGACTGAGGAGACCCAGTACTTC
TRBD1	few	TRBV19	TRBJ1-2	CASSPSWGTANYGYTF	TGTGCCAGTAGTCCTTCATGGGGGACAGCTAACTATGGCTACACCTTC
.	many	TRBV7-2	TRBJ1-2	CASSFGDTLYGYTF	TGTGCCAGCAGCTTTGGTGACACTCTCTATGGCTACACCTTC
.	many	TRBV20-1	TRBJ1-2	CSASPQREYGYTF	TGCAGTGCTAGCCCACAGAGGGAGTATGGCTACACCTTC
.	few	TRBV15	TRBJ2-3	CATSYGARARGTQYF	TGTGCCACCAGCTACGGGGCTAGAGCGCGCGGTACGCAGTATTTT
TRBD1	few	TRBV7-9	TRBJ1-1	CASSPHRDRVNTEAFF	TGTGCCAGCAGCCCACACCGGGACAGGGTGAACACTGAAGCTTTCTTT
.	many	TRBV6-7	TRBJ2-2	CAAAGLRVANTGELFF	TGTGCCGCGGCAGGGCTGCGGGTCGCGAACACCGGGGAGCTGTTTTTT
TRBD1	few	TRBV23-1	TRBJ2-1	CASSQGEGAPSYNEQFF	TGCGCCAGCAGTCAAGGAGAGGGGGCCCCTTCCTACAATGAGCAGTTCTTC
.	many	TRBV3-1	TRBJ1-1	CASSQAFTGSTEAFF	TGTGCCAGCAGCCAAGCCTTCACAGGGAGCACTGAAGCTTTCTTT
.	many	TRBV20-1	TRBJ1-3	CSARDGAGSGNTIYF	TGCAGTGCTAGAGATGGTGCAGGCTCTGGAAACACCATATATTTT
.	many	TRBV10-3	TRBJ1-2	CAISDHRERYGYTF	TGTGCCATCAGTGACCACAGGGAACGCTATGGCTACACCTTC
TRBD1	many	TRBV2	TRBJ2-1	CASSPGQDYNEQFF	TGTGCCAGCAGCCCAGGACAGGACTACAATGAGCAGTTCTTC
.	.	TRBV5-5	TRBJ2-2	CASSSGPNSGELFF	TGTGCCAGCAGCTCCGGGCCAAACTCCGGGGAGCTGTTTTTT
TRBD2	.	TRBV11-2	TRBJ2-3	CASSLNGGRSTDTQYF	TGTGCCAGCAGCTTAAACGGGGGGAGAAGCACAGATACGCAGTATTTT
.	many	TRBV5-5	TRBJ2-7	CASSLRDLRFHEQYF	TGTGCCAGCAGCTTGCGAGATCTACGCTTCCATGAGCAGTACTTC
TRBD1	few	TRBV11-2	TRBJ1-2	CASSSPRDRKAYGYTF	TGTGCCAGCAGCTCACCCCGGGACAGGAAAGCCTATGGCTACACCTTC
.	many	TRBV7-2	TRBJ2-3	CASSLGPGPDTQYF	TGTGCCAGCAGCTTAGGGCCGGGCCCAGATACGCAGTATTTT
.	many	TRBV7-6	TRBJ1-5	CASSLGISDQPQHF	TGTGCCAGCAGCTTAGGGATCAGCGATCAGCCCCAGCATTTT
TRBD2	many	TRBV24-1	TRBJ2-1	CATSDLRAGTSGYNEQFF	TGTGCCACCAGTGATTTGAGGGCTGGGACTAGCGGATACAATGAGCAGTTCTTC
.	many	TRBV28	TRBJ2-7	CASSLFGDRSIEQYF	TGTGCCAGCAGTTTATTTGGGGACCGGAGCATAGAGCAGTACTTC
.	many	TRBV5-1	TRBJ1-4	CASSPWRGAYEKLFF	TGCGCCAGCAGCCCGTGGAGGGGGGCATATGAAAAACTGTTTTTT
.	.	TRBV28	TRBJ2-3	CASSFPSSTTDTQYF	TGTGCCAGCAGTTTCCCCTCATCTACCACGGATACGCAGTATTTT
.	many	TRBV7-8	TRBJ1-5	CASSLVGQVNQPQHF	TGTGCCAGCAGCTTAGTCGGACAAGTCAATCAGCCCCAGCATTTT
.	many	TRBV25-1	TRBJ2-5	CASNDGIQETQYF	TGTGCCAGTAATGACGGGATTCAAGAGACCCAGTACTTC
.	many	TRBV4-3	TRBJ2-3	CASSQGHSSSTDTQYF	TGCGCCAGCAGCCAAGGACATTCTTCTAGCACAGATACGCAGTATTTT
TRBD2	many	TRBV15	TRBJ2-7	CATSSLAGGEYEQYF	TGTGCCACCAGCAGCTTAGCGGGGGGCGAATACGAGCAGTACTTC
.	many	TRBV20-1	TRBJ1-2	CSARAPQGLDGYTF	TGCAGTGCTAGAGCCCCCCAAGGGTTGGATGGCTACACCTTC
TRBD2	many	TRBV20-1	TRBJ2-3	CSSSGRAWYTDTQYF	TGCAGTTCTAGCGGGAGGGCATGGTACACAGATACGCAGTATTTT
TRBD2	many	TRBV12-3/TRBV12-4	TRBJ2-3	CASRQLPGAGFVDTQYF	TGTGCCAGCAGGCAACTTCCCGGAGCGGGGTTCGTAGATACGCAGTATTTT
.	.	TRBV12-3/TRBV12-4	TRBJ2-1	CASIPEGGGNEQFF	TGTGCCAGCATCCCGGAGGGGGGGGGTAATGAGCAGTTCTTC
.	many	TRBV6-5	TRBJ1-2	CASSDRSYGYTF	TGTGCCAGCAGTGACAGGTCGTATGGCTACACCTTC
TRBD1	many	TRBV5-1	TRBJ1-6	CASSLAGTGGGNSPLHF	TGCGCCAGCAGCTTGGCCGGGACAGGGGGTGGAAATTCACCCCTCCACTTT